This TCR beta chain comes out of a study of cytomegalovirus exposure and HLA in healthy donors. Broader study findings: Reportedly, cytomegalovirus status was diagnosed with high sensitivity and specificity. Several top significant clusters appeared, in a later analysis, to be linked to common viral pathogens. Exclusion applied to some V segments, including TRBV6-2 and TRBV6-3, as they were indistinguishable.

In the PCR, 60 Vbeta and 13 Jbeta primers were used. The method was immunoSEQ multiplex PCR; TCRdb's version includes in-frame clones alone and lacks a portion of them. The sample contains over 30,000 clones, over 60% of which appear only once. Germline V lookup: CDR1 SGHNT, CDR2 YENEEA. The CDR3 length is 15 residues. Trimming removed 1 base from V and 4 bases from J; junction bases left unmatched: 5. Turning to this clone: Its matching antigen is unknown.

This chain connects TRBV11-3 to TRBJ2-5, with 8 bases that match TRBD1. The sequenced sample was PBMCs. This clonotype was sampled from a man in his forties in good health and CMV-seropositive. This chain's CDR3 is CASSLGAGGLETQYF. The CDR3 nucleotides read TGTGCCAGCAGCTTAGGGGCAGGGGGCCTAGAGACCCAGTACTTC. Supplemented by reference TRBV11-3 and TRBJ2-5, the full variable domain reads EAGVVQSPRYKIIEKKQPVAFWCNPISGHNTLYWYLQNLGQGPELLIRYENEEAVDDSQLPKDRFSAERLKGVDSTLKIQPAELGDSAVYLCASSLGAGGLETQYFGPGTRLLVL.